This TCR beta chain was found in a study of blood T cell repertoires in COVID-19. Germline CDR1 and CDR2: SQVTM and ANQGSEA. This CDR3 region has 11 residues. The V end lost 6 bases, the J end lost 4 bases, and 9 bases lay between the germline ends. TCRdb's table, derived via immunoSEQ multiplex PCR, lists solely in-frame clones and lacks some. The table lists some 400,000 clones, around nine tenths of them singletons, with 2.5% to 3.5% in the top ten. Sequenced input: peripheral blood. This chain joins TRBV29-1 and TRBJ1-2; D is uncertain. The clonotype was recovered from a human donor in a cohort sampled during active COVID-19. The CDR3 here is CSVPGVYGYTF. CDR3 coding DNA: TGCAGCGTCCCGGGAGTCTATGGCTACACCTTC.